A selection of T cell receptor beta chains follows, all from one sample in a study of blood T cell repertoires in COVID-19. Method: immunoSEQ multiplex PCR; TCRdb's copy keeps in-frame clones and lacks some. Here the sample spans under 250,000 clones, around nine tenths being singletons. Material for sequencing was peripheral blood. All receptors derive from a man in his fifties or sixties who had recovered from COVID-19. CDR3s include the opening cysteine and the closing phenylalanine or tryptophan. D genes are given only for firm matches. Size tells how often a clone was seen (once, few, many) or the class of an expanded clone, and some rows leave it out.

v_call,j_call,d_call,clone_size,cdr3_nt,cdr3_aa
TRBV10-3,TRBJ1-1,-,once,TGTGCCATCAGTGGGCGGGGGAACACTGAAGCTTTCTTT,CAISGRGNTEAFF
TRBV9,TRBJ2-1,-,-,TGTGCCAGCAGCGAACCCAGGTACAATGAGCAGTTCTTC,CASSEPRYNEQFF
TRBV3-1/TRBV3-2,TRBJ1-1,-,-,TGTGCCAGCAGTTACCTAGGGGGGAACACTGAAGCTTTCTTT,CASSYLGGNTEAFF
TRBV27,TRBJ1-4,TRBD1,few,TGTGCCGGGAGACGCGACAGGGAGGAAAAACTGTTTTTT,CAGRRDREEKLFF
TRBV6-4,TRBJ1-2,-,-,TGTGCCAGCAGTGACGCGGGTGGCTACACCTTC,CASSDAGGYTF
TRBV28,TRBJ2-7,TRBD2,-,TGTGCCAGCAGTTTAAGTGCGGGAGGAACTCGGGAGCAGTACTTC,CASSLSAGGTREQYF
TRBV5-1,TRBJ2-5,-,-,TGCGCCAGCAGCCCAAGAACCCAGGCGACCCAGTACTTC,CASSPRTQATQYF
TRBV2,TRBJ2-7,-,-,TGTGCCAGCAGTGACAGGGTAGGCTACGAGCAGTACTTC,CASSDRVGYEQYF
TRBV12-3/TRBV12-4,TRBJ1-1,TRBD1,-,TGTGCCAGCAGTCGGACAGGCGGTGAAGCTTTCTTT,CASSRTGGEAFF
TRBV27,TRBJ1-3,-,-,TGTGCCAGCAGACCAACAGGGTCTGGAAACACCATATATTTT,CASRPTGSGNTIYF
TRBV28,TRBJ1-3,TRBD1,-,TGTGCCATCACAGGGGATGGAAACACCATATATTTT,CAITGDGNTIYF
TRBV7-6,TRBJ2-7,TRBD2,once,TGTGCCAGCAGCTTAGCTTCAGGGACTAGCAGCTACGAGCAGTACTTC,CASSLASGTSSYEQYF
TRBV3-1/TRBV3-2,TRBJ2-5,-,-,TGTGCCAGCAGCCTCAGGGGAGGGTGGGAGACCCAGTACTTC,CASSLRGGWETQYF
TRBV3-1/TRBV3-2,TRBJ1-1,-,-,TGTGCCAGCAGCCATAGTTACAGGGTACTTGCTTTCTTT,CASSHSYRVLAFF
TRBV28,TRBJ2-1,-,-,TGTGCCAGCAGTTTATCGGGGATCTACAATGAGCAGTTCTTC,CASSLSGIYNEQFF
TRBV29-1,TRBJ2-1,-,-,TGCAGCGGTCTCCCAGGTGTCAATGAGCAGTTCTTC,CSGLPGVNEQFF
TRBV6-1,TRBJ1-2,TRBD1,-,TGTGCCAGCAGTGAAGGATGGGGACAGGGGAAAAGAGGCTACACCTTC,CASSEGWGQGKRGYTF
TRBV14,TRBJ2-1,TRBD2,-,TGTGCCAGCAGCCTACGCCGGGGGACTAGCGGGAACAATGAGCAGTTCTTC,CASSLRRGTSGNNEQFF
TRBV7-3,TRBJ1-5,-,-,TGTGCCAGCAGCCCTCGCCCAGGGGATCAGCCCCAGCATTTT,CASSPRPGDQPQHF
TRBV18,TRBJ2-7,-,-,TGTGCCAGCCGCAGTGAATCCATCTACGAGCAGTACTTC,CASRSESIYEQYF
TRBV28,TRBJ1-1,TRBD1,-,TGTGCCAGCAAACCTCAGGGGGTGGGGACAGGGGGCACTGAAGCTTTCTTT,CASKPQGVGTGGTEAFF
TRBV29-1,TRBJ2-1,TRBD1,-,TGCAGCGTAGAGGACAGGGCTGGATACAATGAGCAGTTCTTC,CSVEDRAGYNEQFF
TRBV5-1,TRBJ2-5,-,-,TGCGCCAGCAGCTTGAATGGAGGGAAGGAGACCCAGTACTTC,CASSLNGGKETQYF
TRBV4-2,TRBJ2-1,TRBD2,-,TGTGCCAGCAGCCGAAGTCCCCAGGCTAGCGGGAGTCCAGGTGAGCAGTTCTTC,CASSRSPQASGSPGEQFF
TRBV9,TRBJ1-3,-,-,TGTGCCAGCAGCGCCAACCCACAGGGTTCTGGAAACACCATATATTTT,CASSANPQGSGNTIYF
TRBV27,TRBJ1-1,-,-,TGTGCCAGCAGTCCATGGGGAGCGGGGACGAACACTGAAGCTTTCTTT,CASSPWGAGTNTEAFF
TRBV24-1,TRBJ2-3,-,-,TGTGCCACCAGTGATACCAGGGGCCCTACGCAGTATTTT,CATSDTRGPTQYF
TRBV15,TRBJ1-1,-,-,TGTGCCACCAGCAGAGAAAATCGGAACACTGAAGCTTTCTTT,CATSRENRNTEAFF
TRBV27,TRBJ1-1,TRBD1,few,TGTGCCAGCAGAAGACAGGGAGGAGCCGTGAACACTGAAGCTTTCTTT,CASRRQGGAVNTEAFF
TRBV5-6,TRBJ1-5,-,-,TGTGCCAGCAGCGCCCGGGGACTTAATCAGCCCCAGCATTTT,CASSARGLNQPQHF
TRBV19,TRBJ2-1,-,-,TGTGCCAGTAGTCATCGGGGGAGTTACAATGAGCAGTTCTTC,CASSHRGSYNEQFF
TRBV30,TRBJ2-7,TRBD1,-,TGTGCCTGGAGGAAGGGACAGGGGGCTTACGAGCAGTACTTC,CAWRKGQGAYEQYF
TRBV7-6,TRBJ2-2,-,-,TGTGCCAGCAGCACCCCGCGGGGTACCGGGGAGCTGTTTTTT,CASSTPRGTGELFF
TRBV6-1,TRBJ2-3,-,-,TGTGCCAGCAGTGAAACACGATTAGATACGCAGTATTTT,CASSETRLDTQYF